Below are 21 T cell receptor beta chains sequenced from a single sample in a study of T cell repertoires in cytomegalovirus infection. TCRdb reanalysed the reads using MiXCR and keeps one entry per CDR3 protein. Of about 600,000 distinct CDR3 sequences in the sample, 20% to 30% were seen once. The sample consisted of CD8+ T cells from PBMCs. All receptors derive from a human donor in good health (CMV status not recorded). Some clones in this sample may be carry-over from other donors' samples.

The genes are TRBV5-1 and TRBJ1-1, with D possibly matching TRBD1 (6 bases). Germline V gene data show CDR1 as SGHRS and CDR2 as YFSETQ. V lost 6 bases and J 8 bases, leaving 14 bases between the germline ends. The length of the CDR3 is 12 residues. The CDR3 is CASTSFGTEAFF. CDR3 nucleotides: TGCGCCAGCACCTCCTTCGGGACAGAAGCTTTCTTT.

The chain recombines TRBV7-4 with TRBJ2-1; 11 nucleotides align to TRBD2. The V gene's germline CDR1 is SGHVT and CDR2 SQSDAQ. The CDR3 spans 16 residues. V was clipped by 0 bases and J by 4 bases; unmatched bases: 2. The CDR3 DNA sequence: TGTGCCAGCAGCTTAGCGGCTAGCGGGAGGTACAATGAGCAGTTCTTC. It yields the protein CASSLAASGRYNEQFF.

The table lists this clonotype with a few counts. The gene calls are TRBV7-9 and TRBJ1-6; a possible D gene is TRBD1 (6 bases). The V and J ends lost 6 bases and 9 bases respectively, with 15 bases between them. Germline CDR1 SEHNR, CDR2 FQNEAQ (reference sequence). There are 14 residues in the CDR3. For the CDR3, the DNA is TGTGCCAGCAGTAACAGGGAAGGTGGTTCACCCCTCCACTTT. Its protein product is CASSNREGGSPLHF.

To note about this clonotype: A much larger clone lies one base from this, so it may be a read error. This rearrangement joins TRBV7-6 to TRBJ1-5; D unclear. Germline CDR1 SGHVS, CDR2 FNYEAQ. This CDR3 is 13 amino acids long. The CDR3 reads CASSRRVNQPLHF. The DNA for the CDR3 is TGTGCCAGCAGCCGACGAGTCAATCAGCCCCTGCATTTT.

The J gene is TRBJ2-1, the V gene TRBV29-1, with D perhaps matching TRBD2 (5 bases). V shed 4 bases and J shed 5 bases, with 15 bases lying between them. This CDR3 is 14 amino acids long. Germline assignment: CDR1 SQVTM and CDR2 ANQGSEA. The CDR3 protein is CSVGSVLRDNEQFF. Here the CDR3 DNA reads TGCAGCGTTGGTTCGGTACTGAGGGACAATGAGCAGTTCTTC.

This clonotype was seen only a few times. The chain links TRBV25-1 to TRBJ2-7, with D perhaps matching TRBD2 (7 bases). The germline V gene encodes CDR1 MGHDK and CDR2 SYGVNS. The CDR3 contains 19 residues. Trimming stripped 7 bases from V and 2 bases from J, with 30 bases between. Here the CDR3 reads CASIGGLRDTLEATYEQYV. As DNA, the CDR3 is TGTGCCAGCATCGGGGGGCTCCGGGACACCTTAGAGGCTACCTACGAGCAGTACGTC.

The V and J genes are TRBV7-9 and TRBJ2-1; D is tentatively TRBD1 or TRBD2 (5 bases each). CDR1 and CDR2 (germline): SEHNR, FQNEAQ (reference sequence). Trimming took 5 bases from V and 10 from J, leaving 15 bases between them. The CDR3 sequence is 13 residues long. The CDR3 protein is CASSTGTGREQFF. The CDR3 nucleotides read TGTGCCAGCAGCACCGGGACCGGACGGGAGCAGTTCTTC.

The CDR3 spells CASSSGQKFYEQYF. The CDR3 DNA is TGTGCCAGCAGCTCTGGACAAAAGTTCTACGAGCAGTACTTC. The gene calls are TRBV7-9 and TRBJ2-7; possible D gene TRBD1, 5 bases. The CDR3 loop spans 14 amino acids. Germline CDR1 and CDR2: SEHNR and FQNEAQ (reference sequence). V was pared by 4 bases and J by 3 bases, with 13 bases between.

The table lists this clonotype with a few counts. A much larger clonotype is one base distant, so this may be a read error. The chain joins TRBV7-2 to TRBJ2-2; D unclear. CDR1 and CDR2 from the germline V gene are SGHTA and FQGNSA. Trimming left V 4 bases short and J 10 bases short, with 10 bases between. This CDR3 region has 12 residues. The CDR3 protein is CASSYTVEELFF. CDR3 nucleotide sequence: TGTGCCAGCAGCTATACGGTCGAGGAGCTGTTTTTT.

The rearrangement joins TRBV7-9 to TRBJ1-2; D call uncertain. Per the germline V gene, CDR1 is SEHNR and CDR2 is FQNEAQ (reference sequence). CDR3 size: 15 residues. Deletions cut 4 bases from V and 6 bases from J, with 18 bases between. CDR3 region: CASSSRAPIRDGYTF. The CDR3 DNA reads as TGTGCCAGCAGCTCCCGGGCCCCGATTCGGGATGGCTACACCTTC.

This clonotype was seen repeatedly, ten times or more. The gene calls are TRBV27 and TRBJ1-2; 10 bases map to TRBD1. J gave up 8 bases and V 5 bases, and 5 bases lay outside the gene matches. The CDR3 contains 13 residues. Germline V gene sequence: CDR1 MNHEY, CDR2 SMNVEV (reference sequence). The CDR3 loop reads CASSTGTGVGYTF. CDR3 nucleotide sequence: TGTGCCAGCAGTACCGGGACAGGGGTCGGCTACACCTTC.

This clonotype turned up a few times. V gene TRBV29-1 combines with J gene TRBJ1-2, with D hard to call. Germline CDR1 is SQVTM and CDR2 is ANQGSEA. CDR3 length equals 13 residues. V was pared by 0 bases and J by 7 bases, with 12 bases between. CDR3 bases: TGCAGCGTTGAAGAAGAAGAGCTCGGTGGCTACACCTTC. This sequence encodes CSVEEEELGGYTF. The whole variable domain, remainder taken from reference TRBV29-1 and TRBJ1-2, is SAVISQKPSRDICQRGTSLTIQCQVDSQVTMMFWYRQQPGQSLTLIATANQGSEATYESGFVIDKFPISRPNLTFSTLTVSNMSPEDSSIYLCSVEEEELGGYTFGSGTRLTVV.

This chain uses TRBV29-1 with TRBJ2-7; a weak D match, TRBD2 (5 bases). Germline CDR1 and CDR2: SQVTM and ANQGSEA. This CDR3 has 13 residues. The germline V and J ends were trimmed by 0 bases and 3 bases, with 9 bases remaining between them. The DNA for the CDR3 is TGCAGCGTTGAAGATCCGGCGGGCTACGAGCAGTACTTC. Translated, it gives CSVEDPAGYEQYF.

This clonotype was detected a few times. CDR3 amino acids: CASSYGRGNTGELFF. The CDR3 coding sequence is TGTGCCAGCAGTTACGGGCGGGGAAACACCGGGGAGCTGTTTTTT. The chain has TRBV6-2 or TRBV6-3 and TRBJ2-2, with D tentatively TRBD2 (6 bases). Germline values: CDR1 MNHEY, CDR2 SVGEGT. The ends were cut back, 2 bases at V and 2 bases at J, with 9 bases in the middle. This CDR3 has 15 amino acids.

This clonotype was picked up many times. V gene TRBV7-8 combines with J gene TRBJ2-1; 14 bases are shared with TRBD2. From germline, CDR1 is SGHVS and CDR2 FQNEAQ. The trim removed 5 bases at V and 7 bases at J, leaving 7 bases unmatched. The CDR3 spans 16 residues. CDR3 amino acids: CASSRLAGGPVNEQFF. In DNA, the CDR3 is TGTGCCAGCAGCCGACTAGCGGGGGGGCCAGTGAATGAGCAGTTCTTC. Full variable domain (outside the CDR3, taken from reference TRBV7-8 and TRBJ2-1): GAGVSQSPRYKVAKRGQDVALRCDPISGHVSLFWYQQALGQGPEFLTYFQNEAQLDKSGLPSDRFFAERPEGSVSTLKIQRTQQEDSAVYLCASSRLAGGPVNEQFFGPGTRLTVL.

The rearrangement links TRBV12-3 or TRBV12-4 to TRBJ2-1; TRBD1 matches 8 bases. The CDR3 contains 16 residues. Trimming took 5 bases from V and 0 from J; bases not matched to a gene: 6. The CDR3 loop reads CASSTRQGSSYNEQFF. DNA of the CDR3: TGTGCCAGCAGTACCCGACAGGGGAGCTCCTACAATGAGCAGTTCTTC.

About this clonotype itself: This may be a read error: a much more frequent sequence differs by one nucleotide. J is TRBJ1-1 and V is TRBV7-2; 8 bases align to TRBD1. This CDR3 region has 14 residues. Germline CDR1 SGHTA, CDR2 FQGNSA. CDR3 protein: CASSVGQGDTDAFF. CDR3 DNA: TGTGCCAGCAGCGTTGGACAGGGAGACACTGACGCTTTCTTT.

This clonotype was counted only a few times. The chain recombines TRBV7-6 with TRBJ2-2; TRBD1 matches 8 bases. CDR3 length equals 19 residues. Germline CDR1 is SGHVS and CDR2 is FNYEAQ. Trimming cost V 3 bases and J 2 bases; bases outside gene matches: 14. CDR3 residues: CASSFPGQALPLNTGELFF. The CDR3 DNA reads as TGTGCCAGCAGCTTTCCGGGACAGGCCCTCCCTCTCAACACCGGGGAGCTGTTTTTT.

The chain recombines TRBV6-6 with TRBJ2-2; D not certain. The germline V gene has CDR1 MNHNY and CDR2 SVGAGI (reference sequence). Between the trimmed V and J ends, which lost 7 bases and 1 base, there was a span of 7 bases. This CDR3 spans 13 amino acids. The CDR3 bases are TGTGCCAGCACACCGGAGAACACCGGGGAGCTGTTTTTT. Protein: CASTPENTGELFF.

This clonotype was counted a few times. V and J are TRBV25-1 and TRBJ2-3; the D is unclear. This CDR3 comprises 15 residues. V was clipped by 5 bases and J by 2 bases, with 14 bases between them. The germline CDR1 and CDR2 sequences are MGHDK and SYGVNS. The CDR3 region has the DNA TGTGCCAGCAGTAATCCTAGGGATCTCACAGATACGCAGTATTTT. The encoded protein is CASSNPRDLTDTQYF. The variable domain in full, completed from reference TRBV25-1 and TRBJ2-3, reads EADIYQTPRYLVIGTGKKITLECSQTMGHDKMYWYQQDPGMELHLIHYSYGVNSTEKGDLSSESTVSRIRTEHFPLTLESARPSHTSQYLCASSNPRDLTDTQYFGPGTRLTVL.

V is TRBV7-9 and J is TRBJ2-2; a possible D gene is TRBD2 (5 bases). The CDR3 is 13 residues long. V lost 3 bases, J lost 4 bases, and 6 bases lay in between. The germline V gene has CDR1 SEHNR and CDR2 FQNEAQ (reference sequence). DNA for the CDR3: TGTGCCAGCAGCTTTACTAGCACCGGGGAGCTGTTTTTT. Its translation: CASSFTSTGELFF.